The 12 T cell receptor beta chains below were found in one sample sequenced in a study of control samples from healthy donors and cancer patients. Generated by immunoSEQ multiplex PCR, the TCRdb table keeps only in-frame clones and is missing some. Found here are around 130,000 clones, more than 80% of them singletons; the top ten hold more than 2%. Material for sequencing was blood. The receptors stem from a man younger than 30 in good health.

This chain's CDR3 is CASSSVGGAGNIQYF. The CDR3, as DNA: TGTGCCAGCAGCTCTGTCGGGGGGGCCGGAAACATTCAGTACTTC. This sequence joins TRBV7-2 and TRBJ2-4; 8 nucleotides match TRBD2. J gave up 6 bases and V 4 bases, and 8 bases lay outside the gene matches. CDR1 is SGHTA, CDR2 FQGNSA, per germline. The CDR3 loop spans 15 amino acids.

There are a few counts of this clone. V gene TRBV7-9 combines with J gene TRBJ2-7; 8 bases line up with TRBD2. CDR1 is SEHNR and CDR2 is FQNEAQ in the germline V gene (reference sequence). Trimming cost V 5 bases and J 4 bases; bases outside gene matches: 10. The CDR3 totals 15 residues. CDR3 sequence reads: CASSQTSGGKYEQYF. The CDR3 DNA reads as TGTGCCAGCAGCCAAACAAGCGGGGGTAAATACGAGCAGTACTTC.

The CDR3 spells CASTPGGSNYGYTF. In nucleotides, the CDR3 is TGTGCCAGCACCCCCGGGGGCTCTAACTATGGCTACACCTTC. The chain joins TRBV6-6 to TRBJ1-2; tentative D call: TRBD1 (6 bases). V was pared by 7 bases and J by 0 bases, with 12 bases between. The CDR3 is made up of 14 amino acids. From germline, CDR1 is MNHNY and CDR2 SVGAGI (reference sequence).

This chain uses TRBV29-1 with TRBJ2-3, with TRBD2 matching over 9 bases. V was pared by 7 bases and J by 1 base, with 0 bases of the junction left unmatched. The V gene's germline CDR1 is SQVTM and CDR2 ANQGSEA. This CDR3 has 12 residues. This CDR3 is CSGGGGTDTQYF. The CDR3 region has the DNA TGCAGCGGCGGGGGGGGCACAGATACGCAGTATTTT.

This clone was seen just once. V gene TRBV5-6 combines with J gene TRBJ1-2; D is ambiguous. The V end lost 1 base, the J end lost 8 bases, and 9 bases lay between the germline ends. Germline loops: CDR1 SGHDT, CDR2 YYEEEE. The CDR3 sequence is 12 residues long. The DNA of the CDR3 is TGTGCCAGCAGCTTGTCCGGGGAAGGCTACACCTTC. Protein sequence: CASSLSGEGYTF.

V usage is TRBV5-3 and J usage is TRBJ1-5; the D gene is possibly TRBD1 (6 bases). TRBV5-3 is flagged as an ORF with uncertain function. V was cut by 4 bases and J by 6 bases, with 17 bases left in between. The CDR3 is 15 amino acids. The CDR3 sequence: CARSRTGRVGQPQHF. The CDR3 DNA is TGTGCCAGAAGCCGAACAGGGAGGGTGGGTCAGCCCCAGCATTTT.

This clone has just one count. The rearrangement uses TRBV19 and TRBJ1-3; the D is unclear. V lost 9 bases to trimming and J lost 0 bases, with 15 bases between them. Germline V gene lookup returns CDR1 LNHDA and CDR2 SQIVND (reference sequence). This CDR3 region has 15 residues. This chain's CDR3 is CARNPPGSSGNTIYF. In nucleotides, the CDR3 is TGTGCCAGGAACCCACCAGGTTCCTCTGGAAACACCATATATTTT.

This chain joins TRBV10-1 and TRBJ2-3; D tentatively reads TRBD1 or TRBD2 (5 bases each). V was trimmed by 4 bases and J by 6 bases, leaving 17 bases between them. The germline V gene encodes CDR1 WNHNN and CDR2 SYGVQD (reference sequence). The CDR3 extends over 15 amino acids. This CDR3 is CASSAEIGAVDTQYF. DNA of the CDR3: TGCGCCAGCAGTGCGGAGATCGGGGCGGTGGATACGCAGTATTTT.

This clone showed up just once. The chain joins TRBV29-1 to TRBJ1-3; 9 positions match TRBD1. CDR3 length equals 14 residues. Germline CDR1 and CDR2: SQVTM and ANQGSEA. V shed 5 bases, J shed 4 bases, and the junction held 6 bases outside the gene matches. The chain's CDR3 is CSVLTGTGGNTIYF. In DNA form, the CDR3 reads TGCAGCGTTCTCACAGGGACAGGGGGAAACACCATATATTTT.

For the CDR3, the DNA is TGCGCCAGCAGCGGGGACGCCAGCTCCTACAATGAGCAGTTCTTC. Its translation is CASSGDASSYNEQFF. This chain connects TRBV5-1 to TRBJ2-1; the D call may be TRBD1 or TRBD2 (5 bases each). V lost 4 bases, J lost 0 bases, and 11 bases lay in between. The CDR3 sequence is 15 residues long. Per germline, CDR1 SGHRS and CDR2 YFSETQ.

V gene TRBV14 combines with J gene TRBJ2-3; D not resolved. There are 14 residues in the CDR3. Trimming shortened V by 4 bases and J by 2 bases, and 10 bases separated the two germline ends. Germline lookup yields CDR1 SGHDN and CDR2 FVKESK. CDR3 in amino acids: CASSRFSHTDTQYF. In DNA form, the CDR3 reads TGTGCCAGCAGCCGCTTTTCCCACACAGATACGCAGTATTTT.

The V call is TRBV6-5, the J call TRBJ1-2; tentatively, D is TRBD1 (5 bases). V was cut by 6 bases and J by 8 bases, with 13 bases left in between. The CDR3 loop spans 12 amino acids. In germline, CDR1 is MNHEY, CDR2 SVGAGI. The CDR3 DNA sequence: TGTGCCAGCAGGGCAAGGGACGGCGGCTACACCTTC. Amino acids: CASRARDGGYTF.